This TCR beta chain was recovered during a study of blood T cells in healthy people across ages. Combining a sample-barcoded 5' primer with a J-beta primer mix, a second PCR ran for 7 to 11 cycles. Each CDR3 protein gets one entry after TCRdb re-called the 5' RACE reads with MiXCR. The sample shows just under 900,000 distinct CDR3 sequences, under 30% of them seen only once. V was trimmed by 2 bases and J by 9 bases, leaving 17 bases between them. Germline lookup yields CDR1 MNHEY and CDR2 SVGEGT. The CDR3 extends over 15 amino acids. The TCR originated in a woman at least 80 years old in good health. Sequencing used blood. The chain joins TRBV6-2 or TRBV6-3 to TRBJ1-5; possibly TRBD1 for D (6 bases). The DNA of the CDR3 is TGTGCCAGCAGTTACGAAACAGGGAGCGTCGGGCCCCAGCATTTT. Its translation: CASSYETGSVGPQHF.